These 18 T cell receptor beta chains share one sample of origin, sequenced in a study of response to subunit inactivated influenza vaccine (dated by TCRdb to 2016 to 2019). Libraries were prepared through RT-PCR. Sequencing took place on an Illumina HiSeq 2500. The raw public reads went through TCRdb reprocessing: fastp at Q25, MiXCR clone calling, in-frame beta chains kept. Rows are unified per CDR3 protein, each entry keeping the most common DNA and genes. Recorded for this sample are 450,000 to 600,000 distinct CDR3 sequences; approximately 7.6% of them occurred a single time. Of the sample, roughly 13% falls within the top ten clones. The source was PBMCs from blood, collected less than 25 months after vaccination. The source of these receptors is a man between 50 and 75 years old who received an inactivated influenza vaccine. Donor details come from another sample of the same person, matched by shared clones.

This chain uses TRBV12-3 or TRBV12-4 with TRBJ2-1; either TRBD1 or TRBD2 may supply D (5 bases each). V dropped 1 base and J dropped 3 bases, with 10 bases sitting between them. CDR3 size: 15 residues. CDR3 DNA: TGTGCCAGCAGTTTAGGAGGGGTGGGCTACAATGAGCAGTTCTTC. Protein sequence: CASSLGGVGYNEQFF.

The V gene is TRBV9, the J gene TRBJ1-3; perhaps TRBD1 as D (6 bases). V lost 4 bases and J 0 bases, leaving 14 bases between the germline ends. Germline CDR1 and CDR2: SGDLS and YYNGEE. The CDR3 length is 16 residues. The CDR3 spells CASSPGGGSSGNTIYF. In DNA, the CDR3 is TGTGCCAGCAGCCCAGGAGGGGGTAGCTCTGGAAACACCATATATTTT.

This clonotype came up many times. The chain has TRBV7-9 and TRBJ1-2; D gene unclear. V was trimmed by 6 bases and J by 6 bases, leaving 20 bases between them. The CDR3 is 15 amino acids. The germline CDR1 and CDR2 sequences are SEHNR and FQNEAQ (reference sequence). The CDR3 here is CASSVAGVGENGYTF. CDR3 DNA sequence: TGTGCCAGCAGTGTCGCCGGGGTTGGAGAAAATGGCTACACCTTC.

A few counts support this clonotype. This chain uses TRBV12-3 or TRBV12-4 with TRBJ1-2; no definite D call. The CDR3 has 12 residues. V was trimmed by 10 bases and J by 4 bases, leaving 13 bases between them. The CDR3 protein is CATAVMVYGYTF. The CDR3 region has the DNA TGTGCCACCGCGGTCATGGTCTATGGCTACACCTTC.

This chain uses TRBV5-6 with TRBJ1-4, with 8 bases aligning to TRBD1. The J segment lost 6 bases and the V segment lost 0 bases, leaving 7 bases of the junction unmatched. Germline V CDR1 and CDR2: SGHDT, YYEEEE. The CDR3 runs 16 residues. As DNA, the CDR3 is TGTGCCAGCAGCTTGGGTTTGGCAGGGGGCGATGAAAAACTGTTTTTT. Protein product: CASSLGLAGGDEKLFF.

This clonotype was found a few times. The J gene is TRBJ2-7, the V gene TRBV28, with D unresolved. Germline lookup yields CDR1 MDHEN and CDR2 SYDVKM. V was cut by 6 bases and J by 7 bases, with 10 bases left in between. The CDR3 is 11 amino acids. In DNA form, the CDR3 reads TGTGCCAGCAGCCCCGATTGGGAGCAGTACTTC. This gives the protein CASSPDWEQYF.

This clonotype came up a few times. The genes are TRBV5-1 and TRBJ2-3; 8 nucleotides match TRBD2. This CDR3 spans 16 amino acids. Germline CDR1 reads SGHRS; CDR2 reads YFSETQ. With V trimmed by 1 base and J by 4 bases, 8 bases remained unmatched. The CDR3 here is CASSLSPAGAPDTQYF. In nucleotides, the CDR3 is TGCGCCAGCAGCTTGAGCCCAGCGGGAGCCCCAGATACGCAGTATTTT.

In its sample, this clonotype was seen many times. The CDR3 region has the DNA TGTGCCAGCAGCGTAAGTCCCTCAAGCACAGATACGCAGTATTTT. Protein: CASSVSPSSTDTQYF. This sequence joins TRBV9 and TRBJ2-3; D not resolved. The CDR3 has 15 residues. Germline CDR1 reads SGDLS; CDR2 reads YYNGEE. V was shortened by 1 base and J by 0 bases, with 9 bases between the two germline ends.

This chain connects TRBV27 to TRBJ2-7; 8 bases agree with TRBD1. This CDR3 contains 13 residues. The germline gives CDR1 MNHEY, CDR2 SMNVEV (reference sequence). V was clipped by 8 bases and J by 3 bases; unmatched bases: 6. In DNA form, the CDR3 reads TGTGCCAGCGGATCCGACAGGGGCTACGAGCAGTACTTC. It is translated as CASGSDRGYEQYF.

This clonotype was seen a handful of times. The chain couples TRBV12-3 or TRBV12-4 to TRBJ1-1; the D is unclear. The V end was cut by 2 bases, the J end by 10 bases, with 14 bases between. CDR3 size: 13 residues. In DNA form, the CDR3 reads TGTGCCAGCAGTTTATTAGGAGCAAATGGAGCTTTCTTT. It encodes CASSLLGANGAFF.

This chain uses TRBV7-8 with TRBJ1-5; 11 nucleotides match TRBD1. The CDR3 length is 16 residues. Germline-derived CDR1 and CDR2 are SGHVS and FQNEAQ. Germline trimming cut 0 bases from V and 3 bases from J; bases unmatched to any gene: 1. CDR3 sequence: CASSLAGQGVNQPQHF. The DNA of the CDR3 is TGTGCCAGCAGCTTAGCGGGACAGGGGGTCAATCAGCCCCAGCATTTT.

The chain has TRBV3-1 and TRBJ2-7; TRBD1 aligns across 8 bases. The V segment lost 6 bases and the J segment 6 bases; nucleotides outside the gene matches: 13. Germline V CDR1 and CDR2: LGHDT, YNNKEL (reference sequence). CDR3 length equals 15 residues. CDR3 amino acids: CASSHGLGQAGEQYF. CDR3 bases: TGTGCCAGCAGTCACGGTCTGGGACAGGCGGGCGAGCAGTACTTC.

The sample holds a few counts of this clonotype. This chain joins TRBV3-1 and TRBJ2-4, with D uncertain. Trimming removed 1 base at V and 0 bases at J, with 7 bases between. CDR1 and CDR2 (germline): LGHDT, YNNKEL (reference sequence). The CDR3 covers 15 residues. CDR3 DNA sequence: TGTGCCAGCAGCCAAGCCGGCCTAGCCAAAAACATTCAGTACTTC. This encodes CASSQAGLAKNIQYF.

This clonotype was seen ten or more times. The V gene is TRBV12-3 or TRBV12-4, the J gene TRBJ2-2; D may match TRBD1 or TRBD2 (5 bases each). The CDR3 extends over 13 amino acids. V shed 6 bases and J shed 3 bases, with 8 bases lying between them. The CDR3 here is CASSPGHTGELFF. The CDR3 coding sequence is TGTGCCAGCAGCCCGGGACACACCGGGGAGCTGTTTTTT.

This clonotype came up a few times. V usage is TRBV20-1 and J usage is TRBJ2-4; maybe TRBD1 (5 bases). Germline V gene lookup returns CDR1 DFQATT and CDR2 SNEGSKA (reference sequence). The CDR3 totals 14 residues. The ends were cut back, 2 bases at V and 2 bases at J, with 10 bases in the middle. CDR3 in DNA: TGCAGTGCTAGAATCAGGGTAACCAAAAACATTCAGTACTTC. Amino acid sequence: CSARIRVTKNIQYF.

Remarks on this clonotype: This may come from a read error, since a much larger clone is one base off. This sequence joins TRBV4-3 and TRBJ2-1; 7 nucleotides match TRBD2. This CDR3 spans 17 amino acids. Germline assignment: CDR1 LGHNA and CDR2 YSLEER. CDR3 DNA sequence: TGCCCCAGCAGCCAGGTGTGGGGGGAGGGCCCCTACAATGAGCAGTTCTTC. Encoded protein: CPSSQVWGEGPYNEQFF.

V and J are TRBV20-1 and TRBJ2-7, with D perhaps assigned TRBD1 or TRBD2 (6 bases each). The CDR3 covers 17 residues. CDR1 is DFQATT and CDR2 is SNEGSKA in the germline V gene (reference sequence). Deletions cut 3 bases from V and 4 bases from J, with 25 bases between. CDR3 DNA sequence: TGCAGTGCTAGTCCGCAAAGTACAGGGACTTGGGGGTACGAGCAGTACTTC. This sequence encodes CSASPQSTGTWGYEQYF.

The table lists this clonotype with many counts. This rearrangement joins TRBV28 to TRBJ2-7, with 7 bases matching TRBD1. Per the germline V gene, CDR1 is MDHEN and CDR2 is SYDVKM. The CDR3 covers 15 residues. The V segment lost 6 bases and the J segment 5 bases; nucleotides outside the gene matches: 13. CDR3 amino acids: CASSRLKTGTHEQYF. CDR3 nucleotide sequence: TGTGCCAGCAGCAGACTTAAGACAGGGACCCACGAGCAGTACTTC.